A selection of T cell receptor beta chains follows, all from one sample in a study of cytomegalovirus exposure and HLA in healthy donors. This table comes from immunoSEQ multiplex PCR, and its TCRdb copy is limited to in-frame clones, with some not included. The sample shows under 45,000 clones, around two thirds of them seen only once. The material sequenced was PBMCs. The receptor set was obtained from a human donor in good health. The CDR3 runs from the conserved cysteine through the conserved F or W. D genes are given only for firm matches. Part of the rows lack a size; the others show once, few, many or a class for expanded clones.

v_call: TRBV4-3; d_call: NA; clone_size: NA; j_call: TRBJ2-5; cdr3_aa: CASSQDRVTGPFGETQYF; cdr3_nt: TGCGCCAGCAGCCAAGATAGGGTTACAGGACCCTTCGGAGAGACCCAGTACTTC
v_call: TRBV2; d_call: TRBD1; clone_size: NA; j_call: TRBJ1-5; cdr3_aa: CASSPGTAQPQHF; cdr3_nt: TGTGCCAGCAGTCCCGGGACAGCTCAGCCCCAGCATTTT
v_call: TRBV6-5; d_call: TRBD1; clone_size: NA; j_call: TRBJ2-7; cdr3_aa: CASFDRAYEQYF; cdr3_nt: TGTGCCAGCTTTGACAGGGCCTACGAGCAGTACTTC
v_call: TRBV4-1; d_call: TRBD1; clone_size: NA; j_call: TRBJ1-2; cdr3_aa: CASSHADRGLYGYTF; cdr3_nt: TGCGCCAGCAGCCATGCCGACAGGGGGCTTTATGGCTACACCTTC
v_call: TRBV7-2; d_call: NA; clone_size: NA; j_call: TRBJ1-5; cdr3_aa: CASRVANSNQPQHF; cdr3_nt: TGTGCCAGCAGGGTGGCCAATAGCAATCAGCCCCAGCATTTT
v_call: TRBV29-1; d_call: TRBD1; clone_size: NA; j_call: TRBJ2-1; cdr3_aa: CSVGTGLNEQFF; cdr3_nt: TGCAGCGTGGGGACAGGGTTGAATGAGCAGTTCTTC
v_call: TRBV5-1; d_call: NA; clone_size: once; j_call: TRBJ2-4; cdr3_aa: CASRRDSLAKNIQYF; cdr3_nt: TGCGCCAGCAGGCGGGACAGCTTAGCCAAAAACATTCAGTACTTC
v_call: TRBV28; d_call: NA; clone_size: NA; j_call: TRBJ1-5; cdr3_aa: CASSSHINQPQHF; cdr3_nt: TGTGCCAGCAGTTCACACATAAATCAGCCCCAGCATTTT
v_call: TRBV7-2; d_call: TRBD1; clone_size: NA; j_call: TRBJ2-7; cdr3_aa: CASRRDSLSSYEQYF; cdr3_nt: TGTGCCAGCAGACGGGACAGTTTGAGCTCCTACGAGCAGTACTTC
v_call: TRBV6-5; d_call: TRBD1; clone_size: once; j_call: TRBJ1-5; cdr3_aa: CASSSRMGQGNKPQHF; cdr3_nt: TGTGCCAGCAGTTCGCGCATGGGACAGGGAAATAAGCCCCAGCATTTT
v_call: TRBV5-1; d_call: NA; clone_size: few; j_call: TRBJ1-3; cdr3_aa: CASSLAASSGNTIYF; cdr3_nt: TGCGCCAGCAGCTTGGCCGCTAGCTCTGGAAACACCATATATTTT
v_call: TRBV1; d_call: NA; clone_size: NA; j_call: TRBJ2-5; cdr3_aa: CTSSQEGWTLQETQYF; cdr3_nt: TGCACCAGCAGCCAAGAAGGATGGACTCTGCAGGAGACCCAGTACTTC
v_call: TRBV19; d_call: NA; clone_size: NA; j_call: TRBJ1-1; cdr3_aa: CASSTWLNSLSEAFF; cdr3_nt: TGTGCCAGTAGTACCTGGCTTAACAGTTTGTCTGAAGCTTTCTTT
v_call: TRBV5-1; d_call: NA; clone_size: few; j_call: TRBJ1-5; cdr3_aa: CASSLGPVRGQPQHF; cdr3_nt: TGCGCCAGCAGCTTGGGGCCTGTACGGGGTCAGCCCCAGCATTTT
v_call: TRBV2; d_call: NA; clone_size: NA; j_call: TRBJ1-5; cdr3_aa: CASTHGVGNQPQHF; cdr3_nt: TGTGCCAGCACCCACGGGGTTGGCAATCAGCCCCAGCATTTT
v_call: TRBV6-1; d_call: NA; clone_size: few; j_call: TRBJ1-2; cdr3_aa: CASSEDPGGMGYTF; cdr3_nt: TGTGCCAGCAGTGAAGACCCGGGGGGAATGGGCTACACCTTC
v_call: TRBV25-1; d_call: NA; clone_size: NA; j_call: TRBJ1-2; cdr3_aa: CASSETEPYGYTF; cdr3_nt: TGTGCCAGCAGTGAGACAGAGCCCTATGGCTACACCTTC
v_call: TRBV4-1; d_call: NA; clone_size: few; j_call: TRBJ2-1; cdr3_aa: CASSQDPRGGGSYNEQFF; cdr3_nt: TGCGCCAGCAGCCAAGACCCCAGGGGCGGGGGCTCCTACAATGAGCAGTTCTTC
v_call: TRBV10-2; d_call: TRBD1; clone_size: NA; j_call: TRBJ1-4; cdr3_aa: CASSESTPSGGYEKLFF; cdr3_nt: TGCGCCAGCAGTGAGTCCACCCCGTCAGGGGGATATGAAAAACTGTTTTTT
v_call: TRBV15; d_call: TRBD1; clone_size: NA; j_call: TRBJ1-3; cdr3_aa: CATSRDPKRPGQASGNTIYF; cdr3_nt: TGTGCCACCAGCAGAGATCCAAAACGACCGGGACAGGCGTCTGGAAACACCATATATTTT
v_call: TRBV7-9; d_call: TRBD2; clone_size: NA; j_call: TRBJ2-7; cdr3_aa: CASSTTGSGGIYEQYF; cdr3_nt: TGTGCCAGCAGCACCACGGGGAGCGGGGGGATCTACGAGCAGTACTTC
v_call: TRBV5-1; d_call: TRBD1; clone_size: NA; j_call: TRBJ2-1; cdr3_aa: CASSLGQEGNEQFF; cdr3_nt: TGCGCCAGCAGTCTGGGACAGGAGGGGAATGAGCAGTTCTTC